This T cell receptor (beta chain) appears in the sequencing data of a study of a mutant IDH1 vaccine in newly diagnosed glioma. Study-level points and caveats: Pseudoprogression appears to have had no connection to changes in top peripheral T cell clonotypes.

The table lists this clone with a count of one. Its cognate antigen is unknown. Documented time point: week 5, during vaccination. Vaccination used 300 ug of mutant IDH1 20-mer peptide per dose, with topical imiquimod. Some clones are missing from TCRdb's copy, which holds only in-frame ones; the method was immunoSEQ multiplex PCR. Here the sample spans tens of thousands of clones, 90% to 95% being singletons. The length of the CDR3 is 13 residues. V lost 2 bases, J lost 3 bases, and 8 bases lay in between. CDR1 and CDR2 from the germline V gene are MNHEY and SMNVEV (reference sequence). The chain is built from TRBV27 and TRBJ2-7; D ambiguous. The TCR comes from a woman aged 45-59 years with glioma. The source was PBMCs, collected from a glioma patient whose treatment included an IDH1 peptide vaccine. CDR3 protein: CASSLGLVYEQYF. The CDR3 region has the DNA TGTGCCAGCAGTTTAGGGCTAGTCTACGAGCAGTACTTC.